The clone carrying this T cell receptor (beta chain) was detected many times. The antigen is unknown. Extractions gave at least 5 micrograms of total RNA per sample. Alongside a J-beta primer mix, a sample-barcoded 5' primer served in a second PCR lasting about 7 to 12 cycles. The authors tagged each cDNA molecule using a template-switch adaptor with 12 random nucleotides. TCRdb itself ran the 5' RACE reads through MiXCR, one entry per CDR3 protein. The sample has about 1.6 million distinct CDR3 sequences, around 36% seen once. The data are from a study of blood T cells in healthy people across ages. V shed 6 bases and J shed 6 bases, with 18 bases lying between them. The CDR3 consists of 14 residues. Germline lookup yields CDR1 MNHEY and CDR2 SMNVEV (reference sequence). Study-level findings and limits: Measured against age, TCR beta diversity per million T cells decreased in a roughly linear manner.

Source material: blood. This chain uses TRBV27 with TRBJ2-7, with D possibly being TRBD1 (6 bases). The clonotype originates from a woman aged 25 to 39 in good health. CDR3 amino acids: CASSPGTGSSEQYF. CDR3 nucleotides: TGTGCCAGCAGCCCCGGCACAGGGTCAAGCGAGCAGTACTTC.